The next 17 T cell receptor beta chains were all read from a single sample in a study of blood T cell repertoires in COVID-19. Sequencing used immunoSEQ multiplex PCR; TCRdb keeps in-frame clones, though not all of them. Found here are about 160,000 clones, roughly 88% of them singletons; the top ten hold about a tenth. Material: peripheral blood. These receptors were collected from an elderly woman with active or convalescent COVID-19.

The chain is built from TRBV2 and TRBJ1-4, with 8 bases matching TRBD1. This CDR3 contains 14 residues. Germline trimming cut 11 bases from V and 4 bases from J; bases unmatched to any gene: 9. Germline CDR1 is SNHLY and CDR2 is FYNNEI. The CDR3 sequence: CARRMTGDNEKLFF. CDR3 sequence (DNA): TGTGCCCGACGGATGACAGGGGATAATGAAAAACTGTTTTTT. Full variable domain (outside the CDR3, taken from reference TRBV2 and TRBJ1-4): EPEVTQTPSHQVTQMGQEVILRCVPISNHLYFYWYRQILGQKVEFLVSFYNNEISEKSEIFDDQFSVERPDGSNFTLKIRSTKLEDSAMYFCARRMTGDNEKLFFGSGTQLSVL.

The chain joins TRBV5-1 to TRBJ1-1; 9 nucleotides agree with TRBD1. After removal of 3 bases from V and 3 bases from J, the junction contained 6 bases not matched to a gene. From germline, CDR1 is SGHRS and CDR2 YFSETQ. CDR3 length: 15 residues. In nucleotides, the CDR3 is TGCGCCAGCAGCTCCCAGGGACAGGGAGACACTGAAGCTTTCTTT. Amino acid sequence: CASSSQGQGDTEAFF.

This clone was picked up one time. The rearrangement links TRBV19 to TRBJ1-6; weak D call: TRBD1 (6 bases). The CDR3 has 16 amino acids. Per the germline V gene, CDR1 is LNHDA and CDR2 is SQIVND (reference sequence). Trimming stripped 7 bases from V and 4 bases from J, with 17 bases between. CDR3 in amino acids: CASNQRGGHYNSPLHF. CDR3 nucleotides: TGTGCCAGTAACCAAAGGGGGGGACATTATAATTCACCCCTCCACTTT.

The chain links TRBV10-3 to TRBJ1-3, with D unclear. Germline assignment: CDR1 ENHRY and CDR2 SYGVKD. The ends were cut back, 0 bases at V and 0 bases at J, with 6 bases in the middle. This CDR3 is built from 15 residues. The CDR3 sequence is CAISESYNSGNTIYF. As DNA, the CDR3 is TGTGCCATCAGTGAGTCTTACAACTCTGGAAACACCATATATTTT.

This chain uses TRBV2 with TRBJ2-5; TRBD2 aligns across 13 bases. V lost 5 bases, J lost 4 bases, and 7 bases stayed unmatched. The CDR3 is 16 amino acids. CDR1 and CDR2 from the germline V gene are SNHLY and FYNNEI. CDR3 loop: CASSPTSGGPGETQYF. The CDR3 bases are TGTGCCAGCAGTCCGACTAGCGGGGGGCCGGGAGAGACCCAGTACTTC.

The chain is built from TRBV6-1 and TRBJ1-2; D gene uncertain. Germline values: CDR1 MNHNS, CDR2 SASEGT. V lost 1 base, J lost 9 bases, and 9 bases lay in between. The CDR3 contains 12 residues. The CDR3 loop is CASSEGGRSYTF. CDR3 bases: TGTGCCAGCAGTGAAGGCGGCAGAAGCTACACCTTC.

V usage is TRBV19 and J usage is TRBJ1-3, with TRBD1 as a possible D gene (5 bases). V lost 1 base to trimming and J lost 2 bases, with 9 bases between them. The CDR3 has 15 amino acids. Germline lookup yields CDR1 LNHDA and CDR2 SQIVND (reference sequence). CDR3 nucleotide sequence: TGTGCCAGTAGTATAGGGAAGGGGACTGGAAACACCATATATTTT. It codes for CASSIGKGTGNTIYF.

This chain's CDR3 is CASRWTSGGQETQYF. The CDR3 region has the DNA TGTGCCAGCAGGTGGACTAGCGGGGGTCAAGAGACCCAGTACTTC. The chain uses TRBV6-5 and TRBJ2-5; 13 bases align to TRBD2. The length of the CDR3 is 15 residues. Germline CDR1 and CDR2: MNHEY and SVGAGI. Trimming at V came to 6 bases and at J to 2 bases, leaving 3 bases not matched to a gene.

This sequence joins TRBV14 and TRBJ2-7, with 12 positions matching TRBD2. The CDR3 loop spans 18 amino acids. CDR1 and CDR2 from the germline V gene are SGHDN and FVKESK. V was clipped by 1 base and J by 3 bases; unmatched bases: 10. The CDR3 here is CASSQGTSGESRLYEQYF. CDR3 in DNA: TGTGCCAGCAGCCAAGGGACTAGCGGGGAGTCACGTCTCTACGAGCAGTACTTC.

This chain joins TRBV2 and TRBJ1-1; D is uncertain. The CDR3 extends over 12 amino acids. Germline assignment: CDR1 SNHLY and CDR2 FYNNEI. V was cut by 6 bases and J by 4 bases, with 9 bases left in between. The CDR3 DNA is TGTGCCAGCAGCGACACGACCACTGAAGCTTTCTTT. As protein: CASSDTTTEAFF.

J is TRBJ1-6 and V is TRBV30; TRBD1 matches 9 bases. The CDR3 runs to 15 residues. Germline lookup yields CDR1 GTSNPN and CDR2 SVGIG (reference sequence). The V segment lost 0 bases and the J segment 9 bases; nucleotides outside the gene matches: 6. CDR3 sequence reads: CAWSVRPGQGSPLHF. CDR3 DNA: TGTGCCTGGAGTGTACGTCCGGGACAGGGTTCACCCCTCCACTTT.

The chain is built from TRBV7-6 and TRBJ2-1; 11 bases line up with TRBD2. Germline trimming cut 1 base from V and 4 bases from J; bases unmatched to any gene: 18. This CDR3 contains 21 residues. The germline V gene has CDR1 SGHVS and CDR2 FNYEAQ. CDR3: CASSLVPVTGRRTSGYNEQFF. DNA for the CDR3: TGTGCCAGCAGCTTAGTTCCTGTGACCGGACGTCGGACTAGCGGGTACAATGAGCAGTTCTTC.

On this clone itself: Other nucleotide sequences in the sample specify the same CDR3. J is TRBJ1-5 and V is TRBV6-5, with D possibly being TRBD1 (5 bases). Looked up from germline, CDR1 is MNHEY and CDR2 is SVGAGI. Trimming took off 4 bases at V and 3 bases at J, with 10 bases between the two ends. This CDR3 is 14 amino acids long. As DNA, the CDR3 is TGTGCCAGCAGTTTCGACAGCTCCAATCAGCCCCAGCATTTT. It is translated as CASSFDSSNQPQHF.

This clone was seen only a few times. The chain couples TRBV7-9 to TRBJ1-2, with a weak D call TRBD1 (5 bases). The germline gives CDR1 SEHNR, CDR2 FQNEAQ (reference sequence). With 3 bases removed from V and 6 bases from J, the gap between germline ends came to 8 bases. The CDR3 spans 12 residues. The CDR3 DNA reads TGTGCCAGCAGCTTCACAGGCGATGGCTACACCTTC. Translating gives CASSFTGDGYTF.

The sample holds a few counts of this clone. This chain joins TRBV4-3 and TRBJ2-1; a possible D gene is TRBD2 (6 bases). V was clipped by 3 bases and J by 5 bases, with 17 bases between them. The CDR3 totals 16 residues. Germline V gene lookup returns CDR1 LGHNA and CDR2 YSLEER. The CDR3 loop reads CASSQEGWQANNEQFF. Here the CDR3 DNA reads TGCGCCAGCAGCCAGGAGGGTTGGCAGGCGAACAATGAGCAGTTCTTC.

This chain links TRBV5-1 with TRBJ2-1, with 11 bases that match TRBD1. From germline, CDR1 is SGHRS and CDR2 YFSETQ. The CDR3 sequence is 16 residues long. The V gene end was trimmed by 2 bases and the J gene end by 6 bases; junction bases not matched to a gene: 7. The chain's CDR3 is CASSLIPGTGGNEQFF. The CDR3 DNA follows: TGCGCCAGCAGCTTAATTCCCGGGACAGGGGGCAATGAGCAGTTCTTC. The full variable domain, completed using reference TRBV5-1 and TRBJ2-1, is KAGVTQTPRYLIKTRGQQVTLSCSPISGHRSVSWYQQTPGQGLQFLFEYFSETQRNKGNFPGRFSGRQFSNSRSEMNVSTLELGDSALYLCASSLIPGTGGNEQFFGPGTRLTVL.

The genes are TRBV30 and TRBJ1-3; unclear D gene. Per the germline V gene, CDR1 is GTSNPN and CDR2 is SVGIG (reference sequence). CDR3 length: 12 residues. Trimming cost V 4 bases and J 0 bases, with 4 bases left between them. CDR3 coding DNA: TGTGCCTGGAAACACTCTGGAAACACCATATATTTT. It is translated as CAWKHSGNTIYF.